The 13 T cell receptor beta chains listed next were all sequenced from one sample in a study of regulatory T cells in long-lasting Graves disease. Libraries of TCR beta came from iRepertoire HTBI primers plus Arm-PCR of CDR3 regions. TCRdb reprocessed the multiplex PCR reads via MiXCR and lists one record per CDR3 protein. The data contain 440,000 or so distinct CDR3 sequences, about 15% of them seen just once; the ten biggest clones take up around 15%. Indicated time point: newly diagnosed GD, antithyroid drugs for less than 3 months. RNA isolated from PBMCs was used to make the TCR library. These data also featured in a second study, about T cells in Graves' hyperthyroidism and ophthalmopathy.

Sequenced here: peripheral blood mononuclear cells (PBMCs), sampled at new diagnosis, from a patient treated with antithyroid drugs. These TCRs come from a woman aged 25 to 45 with Graves disease.

This clonotype was recorded a few times. The chain employs TRBV4-2 and TRBJ2-5; the match to TRBD2 covers 10 bases. Germline values: CDR1 LGHNA, CDR2 YNFKEQ. The CDR3 contains 15 residues. The ends lost 2 bases at V and 0 bases at J; junction bases unmatched: 0. The CDR3 bases are TGTGCCAGCAGCCAACTAGCGGGAGACCAAGAGACCCAGTACTTC. This translates into CASSQLAGDQETQYF.

This clonotype was observed a single time. The chain recombines TRBV14 with TRBJ1-1, with no clear D. The germline V gene has CDR1 SGHDN and CDR2 FVKESK. This CDR3 region has 12 residues. Trimming took 0 bases from V and 8 from J, leaving 7 bases between them. For the CDR3, the DNA is TGTGCCAGCAGCCAAGAGGGCTTCGAAGCTTTCTTT. Encoded protein: CASSQEGFEAFF.

Notes on this clonotype: This clone may be a read error of a much larger clone one base away. This chain joins TRBV6-2 or TRBV6-3 and TRBJ2-7; maybe TRBD2 (6 bases). The CDR3 extends over 16 amino acids. Trimming cost V 6 bases and J 0 bases, with 18 bases left between them. CDR1 and CDR2 from the germline V gene are MNHEY and SVGEGT. CDR3 nucleotides: TGTGCCAGCAGGACGCCTATAGCGGCAAACTCCTACGAGCAGTACTTC. It translates to CASRTPIAANSYEQYF.

The rearrangement uses TRBV24-1 and TRBJ2-5, with D tentatively TRBD1 or TRBD2 (5 bases each). The CDR3 consists of 11 residues. V was cut by 7 bases and J by 5 bases, with 7 bases left in between. The V gene's germline CDR1 is KGHDR and CDR2 SFDVKD. Here the CDR3 reads CATREGETQYF. Written as DNA, the CDR3 is TGTGCCACCAGAGAGGGGGAGACCCAGTACTTC.

This clonotype was counted at least ten times. V usage is TRBV6-1 and J usage is TRBJ2-7; D may be TRBD1 (6 bases). The CDR3 has 14 amino acids. Trimming took off 2 bases at V and 6 bases at J, with 14 bases between the two ends. CDR1 MNHNS and CDR2 SASEGT come from the germline V gene. The CDR3 is CASSEWDTGGEQYF. CDR3 DNA sequence: TGTGCCAGCAGTGAATGGGACACTGGGGGCGAGCAGTACTTC.

This chain uses TRBV12-5 with TRBJ2-1, with D possibly matching TRBD2 (6 bases). The V end lost 6 bases, the J end lost 9 bases, and 21 bases lay between the germline ends. This CDR3 comprises 15 residues. Germline V gene sequence: CDR1 LGHNT, CDR2 FRNRAP. CDR3 nucleotides: TGTGCTAGTGGCGACGGAGGGCCCTCCCGGAGTGAGCAGTTCTTC. Protein: CASGDGGPSRSEQFF.

This clonotype has at least ten counts. The chain recombines TRBV29-1 with TRBJ1-2, with 10 bases that match TRBD1. CDR3 length equals 17 residues. Germline V gene sequence: CDR1 SQVTM, CDR2 ANQGSEA. Trimming at V came to 5 bases and at J to 8 bases, leaving 20 bases not matched to a gene. CDR3 protein: CSVLFGTGEEYSGGYTF. CDR3 bases: TGCAGCGTTCTCTTCGGGACAGGGGAAGAGTATTCGGGCGGCTACACCTTC.

Turning to this clonotype: Compared with germline, one end of the junction differs, possibly owing to a read error. The chain is built from TRBV6-1 and TRBJ1-5; D is perhaps TRBD1 (6 bases). Germline lookup yields CDR1 MNHNS and CDR2 SASEGT. The CDR3 spans 14 residues. CDR3 sequence reads: CASREGGGMEPQHF. In DNA form, the CDR3 reads TGTGCCAGCAGAGAAGGGGGGGGGATGGAGCCCCAGCATTTT.

In this sample, this clonotype turned up a few times. The chain combines TRBV19 with TRBJ1-2; D call uncertain. Germline CDR1 is LNHDA and CDR2 is SQIVND (reference sequence). The germline V and J ends were trimmed by 7 bases and 3 bases, with 12 bases remaining between them. The CDR3 has 13 amino acids. DNA of the CDR3: TGTGCCAGTAAATGGACCCCATACTATGGCTACACCTTC. Translated: CASKWTPYYGYTF.

This clonotype turned up a few times. The chain couples TRBV20-1 to TRBJ1-1; tentatively, D is TRBD1 (5 bases). Germline V lookup: CDR1 DFQATT, CDR2 SNEGSKA (reference sequence). V lost 5 bases, J lost 5 bases, and 12 bases lay in between. This CDR3 spans 12 amino acids. As DNA, the CDR3 is TGCAGTGCTTGGACCGGGGGGACTGAAGCTTTCTTT. Encoded protein: CSAWTGGTEAFF.

This clonotype appeared many times. The chain is built from TRBV3-1 and TRBJ2-7, with TRBD2 identical over 9 bases. The germline gives CDR1 LGHDT, CDR2 YNNKEL (reference sequence). V shed 4 bases, J shed 0 bases, and the junction held 7 bases outside the gene matches. The CDR3 consists of 16 residues. CDR3 sequence: CASSPAGGAGSYEQYF. The CDR3 coding sequence is TGTGCCAGCAGCCCAGCGGGGGGCGCTGGCTCCTACGAGCAGTACTTC.

In DNA, the CDR3 is TGTGCCAGCAGCACCCCTACTAGCGGTCCCTACAATGAGCAGTTCTTC. Translating gives CASSTPTSGPYNEQFF. The genes are TRBV11-1 and TRBJ2-1; 8 bases line up with TRBD2. The CDR3 contains 16 residues. Germline V gene data show CDR1 as SGHAT and CDR2 as FQDESV (reference sequence). The V segment lost 5 bases and the J segment 2 bases; nucleotides outside the gene matches: 8.

This clonotype was seen more than once but under ten times. J is TRBJ2-7 and V is TRBV19, with unresolved D. CDR1 is LNHDA, CDR2 SQIVND, per germline (reference sequence). Trimming cost V 4 bases and J 1 base, with 14 bases left between them. The CDR3 contains 15 residues. CDR3 nucleotide sequence: TGTGCCAGTAGTAAGACCCCAAAGCTATCCTACGAGCAGTACTTC. Translated, it gives CASSKTPKLSYEQYF.